Presented here are 21 T cell receptor beta chains from one specimen sequenced in a study of cytomegalovirus exposure and HLA in healthy donors. The PCR employed 60 Vbeta primers together with 13 Jbeta primers. This table comes from immunoSEQ multiplex PCR, and its TCRdb copy is limited to in-frame clones, with some not included. The sample totals tens of thousands of clones; its top ten clones hold approximately 1.1%. The sample taken for sequencing was PBMCs. The receptor set was obtained from a woman aged 30 to 39 in good health and CMV-seronegative.

The V and J genes are TRBV7-6 and TRBJ1-2; D gene unclear. The CDR3 sequence is 13 residues long. V lost 1 base and J lost 8, with 11 bases in between. Germline V gene sequence: CDR1 SGHVS, CDR2 FNYEAQ. The chain's CDR3 is CASSLEGGGGYTF. CDR3 bases: TGTGCCAGCAGCTTAGAGGGAGGAGGCGGCTACACCTTC.

V is TRBV5-8 and J is TRBJ1-2, with 7 bases matching TRBD1. V lost 5 bases, J lost 6 bases, and 13 bases stayed unmatched. The CDR3 spans 15 residues. In germline, CDR1 is SGHTS, CDR2 YDEGEE. In nucleotides, the CDR3 is TGTGCCAGCAGTCCGGGACAGTTAAATCGTGATGGCTACACCTTC. Translating gives CASSPGQLNRDGYTF. The entire variable domain, with the rest obtained from reference TRBV5-8 and TRBJ1-2, is as follows: EAGVTQSPTHLIKTRGQQATLRCSPISGHTSVYWYQQALGLGLQFLLWYDEGEERNRGNFPPRFSGRQFPNYSSELNVNALELEDSALYLCASSPGQLNRDGYTFGSGTRLTVV.

The chain carries TRBV30 and TRBJ1-2, with 7 positions matching TRBD1. The CDR3 consists of 15 residues. With 3 bases clipped from V and 3 bases from J, the junction kept 10 bases outside the gene matches. CDR1 and CDR2 from the germline V gene are GTSNPN and SVGIG (reference sequence). This chain's CDR3 is CAWRFPLGGYYGYTF. The DNA of the CDR3 is TGTGCCTGGAGGTTTCCCTTAGGGGGCTACTATGGCTACACCTTC.

The gene calls are TRBV6-1 and TRBJ1-4; D is undetermined. Looked up from germline, CDR1 is MNHNS and CDR2 is SASEGT. Deletions cut 2 bases from V and 3 bases from J, with 7 bases between. This CDR3 is built from 14 residues. The CDR3 DNA sequence: TGTGCCAGCAGTGAAAGAGGAGCTAATGAAAAACTGTTTTTT. Encoded protein: CASSERGANEKLFF.

V and J are TRBV2 and TRBJ1-5; D gene unclear. V lost 4 bases and J lost 0, with 4 bases in between. Germline CDR1 reads SNHLY; CDR2 reads FYNNEI. This CDR3 region has 13 residues. The CDR3 loop is CASSVDSNQPQHF. In nucleotides, the CDR3 is TGTGCCAGCAGTGTAGATAGCAATCAGCCCCAGCATTTT.

The chain couples TRBV27 to TRBJ2-7; 7 nucleotides line up with TRBD2. The CDR3 has 14 residues. Trimming removed 4 bases from V and 2 bases from J; junction bases left unmatched: 5. CDR1 is MNHEY, CDR2 SMNVEV, per germline (reference sequence). The CDR3 reads CASSSGGSTYEQYF. The CDR3 coding sequence is TGTGCCAGCAGTTCTGGCGGGAGTACCTACGAGCAGTACTTC.

V gene TRBV4-2 combines with J gene TRBJ2-3; maybe TRBD2 (5 bases). The CDR3 has 16 residues. Trimming removed 0 bases at V and 5 bases at J, with 15 bases between. Germline assignment: CDR1 LGHNA and CDR2 YNFKEQ. The CDR3, as DNA: TGTGCCAGCAGCCAAGACGGAGGTACCCCCCAAGATACGCAGTATTTT. Its translation is CASSQDGGTPQDTQYF.

The chain carries TRBV18 and TRBJ2-2; no clear D gene. CDR1 and CDR2 (germline): KGHSH, LQKENI. Between the trimmed V and J ends, which lost 6 bases and 3 bases, there was a span of 11 bases. This CDR3 spans 14 amino acids. The CDR3 loop reads CASSLTGDTGELFF. The CDR3 region has the DNA TGTGCCAGCTCTCTTACGGGTGACACCGGGGAGCTGTTTTTT.

The chain links TRBV30 to TRBJ1-5; D might be TRBD1 (5 bases). This CDR3 has 17 residues. V was clipped by 0 bases and J by 0 bases, with 15 bases between them. Germline CDR1 reads GTSNPN; CDR2 reads SVGIG (reference sequence). CDR3 nucleotide sequence: TGTGCCTGGAGTGTAAATGGAAGGGGAAATAGCAATCAGCCCCAGCATTTT. Translating it yields CAWSVNGRGNSNQPQHF.

This chain connects TRBV29-1 to TRBJ1-1; no definite D call. The CDR3 consists of 11 residues. The V gene lost 4 bases and the J gene lost 5 bases, with 8 bases spanning the gap. Germline-derived CDR1 and CDR2 are SQVTM and ANQGSEA. CDR3 DNA: TGCAGCGTTGCACCCGGTACTGAAGCTTTCTTT. Translation gives CSVAPGTEAFF.

This rearrangement joins TRBV13 to TRBJ1-2, with TRBD1 matching over 8 bases. V lost 3 bases and J lost 0; bases outside the gene matches: 6. This CDR3 is built from 16 residues. Per the germline V gene, CDR1 is PRHDT and CDR2 is FYEKMQ (reference sequence). The CDR3: CASSFTGQGTNYGYTF. DNA of the CDR3: TGTGCCAGCAGCTTCACCGGACAGGGAACTAACTATGGCTACACCTTC.

The chain couples TRBV2 to TRBJ2-2; 8 nucleotides line up with TRBD2. The CDR3 length is 14 residues. Germline V CDR1 and CDR2: SNHLY, FYNNEI. The V segment lost 6 bases and the J segment 2 bases; nucleotides outside the gene matches: 2. The CDR3 sequence: CASSAGGNTGELFF. CDR3 DNA sequence: TGTGCCAGCAGCGCGGGGGGCAACACCGGGGAGCTGTTTTTT.

The J gene is TRBJ1-2, the V gene TRBV30; D is uncertain. From germline, CDR1 is GTSNPN and CDR2 SVGIG (reference sequence). The V end was cut by 0 bases, the J end by 3 bases, with 11 bases between. This CDR3 is built from 14 residues. The CDR3 DNA follows: TGTGCCTGGAGTGTCCCCGGGAGGGACTATGGCTACACCTTC. As protein: CAWSVPGRDYGYTF.

The V gene is TRBV5-1, the J gene TRBJ1-2; a weak D match, TRBD1 (6 bases). V was pared by 6 bases and J by 7 bases, with 19 bases between. The CDR3 is 14 residues long. Germline V gene data show CDR1 as SGHRS and CDR2 as YFSETQ. CDR3 sequence: CASKGDVQGFGYTF. The DNA for the CDR3 is TGCGCCAGCAAGGGTGATGTACAGGGTTTTGGCTACACCTTC.

The genes are TRBV28 and TRBJ1-4, with 7 positions matching TRBD1. With 4 bases clipped from V and 7 bases from J, the junction kept 0 bases outside the gene matches. The length of the CDR3 is 12 residues. The germline CDR1 and CDR2 sequences are MDHEN and SYDVKM. CDR3 DNA sequence: TGTGCCAGCAGTTACAGGGGTGAAAAACTGTTTTTT. Amino acids: CASSYRGEKLFF.

The chain's CDR3 is CASSLDRVAQPQHF. CDR3 DNA: TGTGCCAGTAGCCTGGACAGGGTGGCTCAGCCCCAGCATTTT. The gene calls are TRBV19 and TRBJ1-5; the match to TRBD1 covers 8 bases. J was trimmed by 6 bases and V by 6 bases; bases with no gene match: 7. The CDR3 has 14 residues. The germline CDR1 and CDR2 sequences are LNHDA and SQIVND (reference sequence).

The V and J genes are TRBV30 and TRBJ1-3, with 9 bases identical to TRBD1. CDR1 and CDR2 (germline): GTSNPN, SVGIG (reference sequence). The CDR3 has 14 residues. With 3 bases clipped from V and 5 bases from J, the junction kept 5 bases outside the gene matches. The CDR3, as DNA: TGTGCCTGGAGCTCGGGACAGGGCCGAAACACCATATATTTT. Translation gives CAWSSGQGRNTIYF.

This chain links TRBV29-1 with TRBJ2-1; the D gene is possibly TRBD2 (6 bases). CDR1 SQVTM and CDR2 ANQGSEA come from the germline V gene. The CDR3 totals 13 residues. V was cut by 6 bases and J by 9 bases, with 18 bases left in between. CDR3 amino acids: CSVYTGGIGEQFF. CDR3 bases: TGCAGCGTATACACCGGAGGGATAGGTGAGCAGTTCTTC.

The genes are TRBV5-6 and TRBJ1-6; 7 bases are shared with TRBD1. The CDR3 totals 14 residues. After removal of 5 bases from V and 4 bases from J, the junction contained 3 bases not matched to a gene. Germline V gene lookup returns CDR1 SGHDT and CDR2 YYEEEE. CDR3 residues: CASRLGQYNSPLHF. The CDR3 nucleotides read TGTGCCAGCAGACTGGGACAGTATAATTCACCCCTCCACTTT.

The rearrangement links TRBV6-1 to TRBJ2-7; D remains unclear. The germline V gene encodes CDR1 MNHNS and CDR2 SASEGT. Deletions cut 7 bases from V and 6 bases from J, with 13 bases between. There are 12 residues in the CDR3. CDR3 DNA sequence: TGTGCCAGCACTCGTACCGAGCTCGAGCAGTACTTC. Its protein product is CASTRTELEQYF.

This rearrangement joins TRBV5-1 to TRBJ2-6; tentatively, D is TRBD2 (5 bases). Germline V gene data show CDR1 as SGHRS and CDR2 as YFSETQ. This CDR3 contains 14 residues. V lost 2 bases to trimming and J lost 3 bases, with 6 bases between them. CDR3 sequence: CASSLEGGANVLTF. In nucleotides, the CDR3 is TGCGCCAGCAGCTTAGAGGGTGGGGCCAACGTCCTGACTTTC. Full variable domain (missing parts from reference TRBV5-1 and TRBJ2-6): KAGVTQTPRYLIKTRGQQVTLSCSPISGHRSVSWYQQTPGQGLQFLFEYFSETQRNKGNFPGRFSGRQFSNSRSEMNVSTLELGDSALYLCASSLEGGANVLTFGAGSRLTVL.